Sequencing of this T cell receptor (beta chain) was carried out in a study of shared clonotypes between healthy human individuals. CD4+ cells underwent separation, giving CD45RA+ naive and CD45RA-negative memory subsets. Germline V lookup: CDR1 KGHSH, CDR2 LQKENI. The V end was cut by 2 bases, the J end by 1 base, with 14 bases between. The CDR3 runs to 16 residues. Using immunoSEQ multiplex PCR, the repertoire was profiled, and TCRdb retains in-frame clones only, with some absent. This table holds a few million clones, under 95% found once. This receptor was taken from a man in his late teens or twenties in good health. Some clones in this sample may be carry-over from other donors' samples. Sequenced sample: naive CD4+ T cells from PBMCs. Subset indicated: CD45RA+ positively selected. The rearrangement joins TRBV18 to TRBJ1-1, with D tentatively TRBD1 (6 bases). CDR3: CASSPGRTVTNTEAFF. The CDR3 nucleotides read TGTGCCAGCTCACCAGGTAGGACAGTGACGAACACTGAAGCTTTCTTT.